The sequence of this TCR beta chain was determined in a study of blood T cell repertoires in COVID-19. Study summary: Donors in the United States, Italy and Spain gave samples during acute or convalescent COVID-19.

The V end lost 8 bases, the J end lost 1 base, and 11 bases lay between the germline ends. This CDR3 has 13 amino acids. CDR1 and CDR2 (germline): SNHLY, FYNNEI. TCRdb's table, derived via immunoSEQ multiplex PCR, lists solely in-frame clones and lacks some. The sample shows about 330,000 clones, about 90% of them seen only once. The sequence was collected from a man younger than 40 who had recovered from COVID-19. The sequenced sample consisted of PBMCs or T cells enriched from blood (not recorded which). The J gene is TRBJ2-5, the V gene TRBV2; TRBD1 might be the D (5 bases). The CDR3 coding sequence is TGTGCCAGCGGGCAGGGCTCCCAAGAGACCCAGTACTTC. It yields the protein CASGQGSQETQYF.